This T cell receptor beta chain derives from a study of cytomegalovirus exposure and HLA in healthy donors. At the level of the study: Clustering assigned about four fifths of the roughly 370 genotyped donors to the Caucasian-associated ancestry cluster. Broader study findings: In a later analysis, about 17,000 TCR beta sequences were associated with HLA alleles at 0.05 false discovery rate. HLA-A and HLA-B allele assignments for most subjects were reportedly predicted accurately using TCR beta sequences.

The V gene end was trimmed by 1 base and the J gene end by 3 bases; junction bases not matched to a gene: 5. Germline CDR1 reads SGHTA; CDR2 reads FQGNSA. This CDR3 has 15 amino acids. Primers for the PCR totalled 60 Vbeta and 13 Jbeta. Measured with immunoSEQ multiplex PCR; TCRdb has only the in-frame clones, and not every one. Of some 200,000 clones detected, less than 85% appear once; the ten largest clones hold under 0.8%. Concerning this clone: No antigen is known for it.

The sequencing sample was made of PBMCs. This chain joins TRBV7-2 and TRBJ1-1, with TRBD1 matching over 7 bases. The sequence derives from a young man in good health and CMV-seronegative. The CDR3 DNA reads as TGTGCCAGCAGCTTAGTGCAGGGGGTTTACACTGAAGCTTTCTTT. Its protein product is CASSLVQGVYTEAFF.